The TCR beta chain described here comes from a study of Tregs in tolerant kidney transplant recipients. Method: immunoSEQ multiplex PCR; TCRdb's copy keeps in-frame clones and lacks some. This table has roughly 68,000 clones, around 83% appearing once. For this clone: Its matching antigen is unknown.

The CDR3 runs 16 residues. The study, taken as a whole, reports: Findings come from small patient numbers and require larger validation. No direct test of biological reproducibility was done here.

CD4+CD25+CD127- Tregs, CD4+CD25- non-Tregs, CD4 and CD8 cells were sorted. The sample consisted of CD4+ T cells from blood. This sequence was found in a human donor in good health. This chain joins TRBV21-1 and TRBJ1-5. TRBV21-1 is a documented pseudogene. This chain's CDR3 is CASSRQKSGRNQPQHF. The CDR3 DNA follows: TGTGCCAGCAGCCGACAAAAATCGGGGCGTAATCAGCCCCAGCATTTT.